The T cell receptor (beta chain) described here comes from a study of T cell responses to AZD1222 COVID-19 vaccine. Study results and caveats: Among the donors, most were white British and more were female, and clonal diversity was possibly underestimated. The study found vaccine-associated CD4 TCRs spanning spike, dominant at 160-218 and 743-854. When two AZD1222 doses had been given, Spike-specific TCR breadth and depth rose.

This clone was detected once. Its antigen is currently unknown. V was shortened by 5 bases and J by 9 bases, with 14 bases between the two germline ends. Germline CDR1 is LGHNA and CDR2 is YSLEER. The CDR3 extends over 13 amino acids. Timing groups of about 4 and about 12 weeks for second doses were pooled. The table came from immunoSEQ multiplex PCR; TCRdb's copy has only in-frame clones and leaves some out. The data contain about 100,000 clones, roughly 90% of them seen just once; the ten biggest clones take up around 8.6%. The receptor was isolated from an adult who received the AZD1222 COVID-19 vaccine. Sequencing was performed on peripheral blood, taken 28 days after the second AZD1222 dose. The chain has TRBV4-3 and TRBJ2-1; D remains unclear. CDR3 sequence: CASSSRVHGEQFF. The CDR3 nucleotides are TGCGCCAGCAGCTCCCGGGTCCACGGTGAGCAGTTCTTC.